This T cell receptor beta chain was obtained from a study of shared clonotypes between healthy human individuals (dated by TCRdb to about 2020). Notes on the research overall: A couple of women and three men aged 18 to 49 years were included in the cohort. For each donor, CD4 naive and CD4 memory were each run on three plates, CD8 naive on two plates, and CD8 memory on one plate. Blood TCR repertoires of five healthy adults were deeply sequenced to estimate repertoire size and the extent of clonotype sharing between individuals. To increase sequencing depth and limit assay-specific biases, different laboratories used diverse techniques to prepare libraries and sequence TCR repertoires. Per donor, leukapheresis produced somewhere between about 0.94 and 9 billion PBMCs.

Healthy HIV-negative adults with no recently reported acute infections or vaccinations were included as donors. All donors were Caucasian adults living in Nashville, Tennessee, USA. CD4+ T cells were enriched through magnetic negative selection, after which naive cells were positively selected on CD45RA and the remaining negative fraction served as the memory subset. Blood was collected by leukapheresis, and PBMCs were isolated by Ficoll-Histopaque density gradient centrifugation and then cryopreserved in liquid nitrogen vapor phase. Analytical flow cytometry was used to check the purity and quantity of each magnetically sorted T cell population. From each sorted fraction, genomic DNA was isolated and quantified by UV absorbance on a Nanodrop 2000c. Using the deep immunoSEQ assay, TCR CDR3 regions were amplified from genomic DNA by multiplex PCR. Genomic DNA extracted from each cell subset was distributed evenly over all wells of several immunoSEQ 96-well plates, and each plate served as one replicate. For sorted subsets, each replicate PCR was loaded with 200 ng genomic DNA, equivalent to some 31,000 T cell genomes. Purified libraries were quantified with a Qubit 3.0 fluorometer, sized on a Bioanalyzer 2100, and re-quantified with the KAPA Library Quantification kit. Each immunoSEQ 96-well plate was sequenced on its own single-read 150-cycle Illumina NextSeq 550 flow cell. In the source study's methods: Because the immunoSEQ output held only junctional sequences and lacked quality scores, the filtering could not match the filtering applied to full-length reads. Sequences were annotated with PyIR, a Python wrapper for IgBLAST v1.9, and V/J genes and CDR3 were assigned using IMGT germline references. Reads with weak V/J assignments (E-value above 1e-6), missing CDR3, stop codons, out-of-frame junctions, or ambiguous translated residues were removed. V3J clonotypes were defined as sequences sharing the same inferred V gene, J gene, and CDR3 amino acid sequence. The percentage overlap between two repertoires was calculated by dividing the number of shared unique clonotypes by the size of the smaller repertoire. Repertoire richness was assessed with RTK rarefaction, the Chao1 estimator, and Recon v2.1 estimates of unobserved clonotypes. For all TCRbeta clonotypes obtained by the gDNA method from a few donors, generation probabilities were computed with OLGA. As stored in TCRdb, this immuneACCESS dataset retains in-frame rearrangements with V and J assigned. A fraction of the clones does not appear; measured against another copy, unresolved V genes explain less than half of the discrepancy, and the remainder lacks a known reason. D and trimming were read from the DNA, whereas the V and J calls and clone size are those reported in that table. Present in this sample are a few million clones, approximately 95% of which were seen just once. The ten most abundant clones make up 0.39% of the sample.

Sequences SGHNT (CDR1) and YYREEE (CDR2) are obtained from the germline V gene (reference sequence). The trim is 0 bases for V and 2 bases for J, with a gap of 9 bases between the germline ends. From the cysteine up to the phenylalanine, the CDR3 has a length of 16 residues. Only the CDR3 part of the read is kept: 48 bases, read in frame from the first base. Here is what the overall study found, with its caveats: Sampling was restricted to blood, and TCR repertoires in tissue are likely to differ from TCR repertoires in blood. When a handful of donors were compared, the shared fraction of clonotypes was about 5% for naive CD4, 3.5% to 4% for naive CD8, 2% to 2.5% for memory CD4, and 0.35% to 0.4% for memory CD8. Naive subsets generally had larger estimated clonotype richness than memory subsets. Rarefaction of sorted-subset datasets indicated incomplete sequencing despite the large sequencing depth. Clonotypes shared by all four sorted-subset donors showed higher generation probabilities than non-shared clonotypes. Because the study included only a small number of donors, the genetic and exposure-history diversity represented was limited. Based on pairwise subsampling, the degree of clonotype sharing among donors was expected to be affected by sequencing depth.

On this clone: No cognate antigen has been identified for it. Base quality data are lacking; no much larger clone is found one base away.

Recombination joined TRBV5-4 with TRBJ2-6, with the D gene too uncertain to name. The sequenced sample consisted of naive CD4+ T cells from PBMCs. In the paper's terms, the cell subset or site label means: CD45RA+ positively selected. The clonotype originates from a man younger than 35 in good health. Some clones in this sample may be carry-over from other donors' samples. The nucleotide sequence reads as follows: TGTGCCAGCAGCTTGGCCGAGGTGGCTGGGGCCAACGTCCTGACTTTC. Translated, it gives CASSLAEVAGANVLTF.